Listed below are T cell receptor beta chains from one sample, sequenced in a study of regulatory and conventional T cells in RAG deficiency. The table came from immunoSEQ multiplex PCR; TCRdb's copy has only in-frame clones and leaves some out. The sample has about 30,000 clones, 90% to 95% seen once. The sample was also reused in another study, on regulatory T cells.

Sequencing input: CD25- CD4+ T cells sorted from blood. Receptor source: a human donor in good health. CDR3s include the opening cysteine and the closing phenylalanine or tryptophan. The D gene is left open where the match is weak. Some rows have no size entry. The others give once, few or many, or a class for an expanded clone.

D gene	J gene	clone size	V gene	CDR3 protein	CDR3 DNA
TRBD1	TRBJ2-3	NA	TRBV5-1	CASSLETGRDTQYF	TGCGCCAGCAGCTTGGAGACAGGGCGGGATACGCAGTATTTT
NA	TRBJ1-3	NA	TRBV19	CASRAQARVSGNTIYF	TGTGCCAGTAGGGCCCAGGCGAGGGTCTCTGGAAACACCATATATTTT
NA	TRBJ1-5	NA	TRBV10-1	CASSPDFHQPQHF	TGCGCCAGCAGTCCCGACTTTCATCAGCCCCAGCATTTT
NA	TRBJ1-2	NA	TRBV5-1	CASSSDRSVTYGYTF	TGCGCCAGCAGCTCCGACAGGTCCGTTACCTATGGCTACACCTTC
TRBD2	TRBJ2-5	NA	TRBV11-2	CASSLEASGGAETQYF	TGTGCCAGCAGCTTAGAGGCTAGCGGGGGGGCGGAGACCCAGTACTTC
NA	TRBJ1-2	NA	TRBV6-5	CASSSISGEANYGYTF	TGTGCCAGCAGTTCGATCTCAGGGGAAGCTAACTATGGCTACACCTTC
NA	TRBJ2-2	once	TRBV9	CASSVGTSANTGELFF	TGTGCCAGCAGCGTGGGCACTTCTGCGAACACCGGGGAGCTGTTTTTT
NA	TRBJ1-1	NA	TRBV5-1	CASSLDGAGNTEAFF	TGCGCCAGCAGCTTGGATGGTGCGGGGAACACTGAAGCTTTCTTT
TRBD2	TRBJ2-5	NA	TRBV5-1	CASSLRGVPATQYF	TGCGCCAGCAGCTTGCGGGGGGTACCTGCGACCCAGTACTTC
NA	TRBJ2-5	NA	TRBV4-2	CASSQVGGQLQETQYF	TGTGCCAGCAGCCAAGTCGGAGGACAGCTCCAAGAGACCCAGTACTTC
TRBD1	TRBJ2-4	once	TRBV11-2	CASSLEGTGAASIQYF	TGTGCCAGCAGCTTAGAGGGGACAGGGGCCGCCAGCATTCAGTACTTC
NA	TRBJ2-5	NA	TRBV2	CASSSRMAQETQYF	TGTGCCAGCAGTTCCAGGATGGCCCAAGAGACCCAGTACTTC